The 7 T cell receptor beta chains below come from one sample, sequenced in a study of blood T cell repertoires in COVID-19. This table comes from immunoSEQ multiplex PCR, and its TCRdb copy is limited to in-frame clones, with some not included. The sample holds some 300,000 clones, roughly 91% seen once. The sequenced sample was PBMCs or T cells enriched from blood (not recorded which). The source of these receptors is a woman aged 50 to 60 who had been exposed to COVID-19.

The V call is TRBV7-9, the J call TRBJ1-2, with 9 bases that match TRBD1. In germline, CDR1 is SEHNR, CDR2 FQNEAQ (reference sequence). The CDR3 is made up of 14 amino acids. V dropped 3 bases and J dropped 7; count of bases not matched to a gene: 6. In nucleotides, the CDR3 is TGTGCCAGCAGCTTGGGACAGGGTATCGGTGGCTACACCTTC. Protein product: CASSLGQGIGGYTF.

The genes are TRBV3-1 (or the pseudogene TRBV3-2) and TRBJ1-2; tentatively, D is TRBD1 (5 bases). Germline V lookup: CDR1 LGHDT, CDR2 YNNKEL (reference sequence). V was cut by 4 bases and J by 5 bases, with 14 bases left in between. This CDR3 is built from 14 residues. The CDR3 DNA is TGTGCCAGCAGCCCCATGACAGTATCTTATGGCTACACCTTC. Protein: CASSPMTVSYGYTF.

The chain carries TRBV28 and TRBJ2-7; 10 positions match TRBD1. The CDR3 totals 15 residues. Germline CDR1 reads MDHEN; CDR2 reads SYDVKM. J lost 1 base, V lost 6 bases, and 6 bases had no gene match. The CDR3 bases are TGTGCCAGCAGACTATGGACAGGGGGATCCTACGAGCAGTACTTC. Its translation: CASRLWTGGSYEQYF.

This chain links TRBV5-6 with TRBJ1-2; 9 bases match TRBD1. V shed 3 bases and J 7 bases; nucleotides not matched to a gene: 4. This CDR3 spans 13 amino acids. Germline V gene sequence: CDR1 SGHDT, CDR2 YYEEEE. The CDR3 DNA sequence: TGTGCCAGCAGCTCAGGGACAGGGTTTGGCTACACCTTC. It encodes CASSSGTGFGYTF.

This rearrangement joins TRBV5-1 to TRBJ2-2, with 8 nucleotides matching TRBD1. V trimming: 4 bases; J trimming: 6 bases; junction bases outside the gene matches: 11. Germline V CDR1 and CDR2: SGHRS, YFSETQ. The CDR3 runs 16 residues. CDR3 amino acids: CASSISPGGLAGELFF. The CDR3 DNA reads as TGCGCCAGCAGCATATCCCCAGGGGGCTTGGCCGGGGAGCTGTTTTTT. Complete variable domain (other parts from reference TRBV5-1 and TRBJ2-2): KAGVTQTPRYLIKTRGQQVTLSCSPISGHRSVSWYQQTPGQGLQFLFEYFSETQRNKGNFPGRFSGRQFSNSRSEMNVSTLELGDSALYLCASSISPGGLAGELFFGEGSRLTVL.

This clone was seen a single time. The rearrangement links TRBV28 to TRBJ1-5; 10 bases agree with TRBD1. J was trimmed by 0 bases and V by 4 bases; bases with no gene match: 6. Germline V CDR1 and CDR2: MDHEN, SYDVKM. This CDR3 comprises 17 residues. The CDR3 bases are TGTGCCAGCAGTTGGGGGACAGGGGTAAATAGCAATCAGCCCCAGCATTTT. This codes for CASSWGTGVNSNQPQHF.

J is TRBJ1-2 and V is TRBV5-6, with TRBD1 identical over 10 bases. CDR1 is SGHDT and CDR2 is YYEEEE in the germline V gene. The CDR3 consists of 16 residues. With V trimmed by 0 bases and J by 3 bases, 5 bases remained unmatched. CDR3 in DNA: TGTGCCAGCAGCTTGGTTTCCGGGACAGGGGACTATGGCTACACCTTC. Amino acids: CASSLVSGTGDYGYTF.